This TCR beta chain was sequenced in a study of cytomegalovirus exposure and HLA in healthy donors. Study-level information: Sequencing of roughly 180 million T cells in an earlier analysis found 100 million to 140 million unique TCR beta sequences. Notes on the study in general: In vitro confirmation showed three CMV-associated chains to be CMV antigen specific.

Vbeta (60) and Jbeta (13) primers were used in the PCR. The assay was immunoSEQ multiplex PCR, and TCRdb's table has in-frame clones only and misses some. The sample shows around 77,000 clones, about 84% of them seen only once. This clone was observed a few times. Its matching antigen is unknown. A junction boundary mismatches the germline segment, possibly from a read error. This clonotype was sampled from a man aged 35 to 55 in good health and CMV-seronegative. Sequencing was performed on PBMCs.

The CDR3 reads CASRDAADTQYF. In DNA form, the CDR3 reads TGTGCCAGCCGTGACGCGGCAGATACGCAGTATTTT. The chain recombines TRBV6-4 with TRBJ2-3, with no clear D. The CDR3 is 12 amino acids. The V gene's germline CDR1 is MRHNA and CDR2 SNTAGT.